This T cell receptor beta chain was captured by sequencing in a study of blood T cell repertoires in COVID-19. Looked up from germline, CDR1 is SGHKS and CDR2 is YYEKEE (reference sequence). Trimming cost V 0 bases and J 5 bases, with 11 bases left between them. The CDR3 has 14 residues. Clones were sequenced by immunoSEQ multiplex PCR, and TCRdb holds only the in-frame ones, with some missing. This repertoire shows some 130,000 clones, roughly 86% found once; its top ten account for approximately 10%. The clonotype was recovered from a woman in her 70s with COVID-19, enrolled during active disease. Source material: peripheral blood. V usage is TRBV5-5 and J usage is TRBJ1-1; D might be TRBD1 (5 bases). CDR3 sequence: CASSLAGLGTEAFF. The CDR3 bases are TGTGCCAGCAGCTTGGCAGGGTTGGGGACTGAAGCTTTCTTT.